A selection of T cell receptor beta chains follows, all from one sample in a study of human T cells and chemical hapten exposure. TCRdb fed the RACE reads into MiXCR, producing one record per CDR3 protein. Among approximately 120,000 distinct CDR3 sequences listed, roughly 10% were seen once. Material: whole blood, obtained in connection with sensitization to the hapten diphenylcyclopropenone (DPC). The source is a woman in her thirties or forties with alopecia areata. Some clones in this sample may be carry-over from other donors' samples. Each CDR3 is given with its conserved first and last residue. D genes are given only for firm matches. Size is omitted from some rows. Given values are once, few, many or a class for expanded clones.

>TRBJ2-5|many|TRBV20-1|-
CSARDIRGGQTSQETQYF
TGCAGTGCTAGAGATATCAGGGGGGGACAGACATCCCAAGAGACCCAGTACTTC
>TRBJ1-6|-|TRBV6-2/TRBV6-3|-
CASSQVWNSPLHF
TGTGCCAGCAGCCAGGTCTGGAATTCACCCCTCCACTTT
>TRBJ2-1|many|TRBV4-3|TRBD2
CASSQESSGGALDEQFF
TGCGCCAGCAGCCAAGAATCTAGCGGGGGGGCCTTGGATGAGCAGTTCTTC
>TRBJ1-4|few|TRBV20-1|-
CSAREVSRAVLSEKLFF
TGCAGTGCTAGAGAAGTGTCCAGGGCAGTTCTTTCTGAAAAACTGTTTTTT
>TRBJ1-4|-|TRBV20-1|TRBD1
CSAPDRATNEKLFF
TGCAGTGCGCCCGACAGGGCAACTAATGAAAAACTGTTTTTT
>TRBJ1-2|many|TRBV3-1|-
CASRQQGYHGYTF
TGTGCCAGCAGACAACAGGGATACCATGGCTACACCTTC
>TRBJ2-1|few|TRBV9|TRBD2
CASSITGTSGLNEQFF
TGTGCCAGCAGCATCACCGGGACTAGCGGACTAAATGAGCAGTTCTTC
>TRBJ1-5|many|TRBV2|TRBD1
CASSRDRGAQPQHF
TGTGCCAGCAGTAGGGACAGGGGGGCTCAGCCCCAGCATTTT
>TRBJ2-7|few|TRBV6-5|-
CASSRTADYEQYF
TGTGCCAGCAGTCGGACAGCGGACTACGAGCAGTACTTC
>TRBJ1-1|few|TRBV25-1|TRBD1
CASSSGQGARGTEAFF
TGTGCCAGCAGTTCGGGACAGGGGGCGCGGGGCACTGAAGCTTTCTTT
>TRBJ1-1|many|TRBV20-1|-
CSASGRRIEAFF
TGCAGTGCTAGCGGCAGGAGGATTGAAGCTTTCTTT
>TRBJ2-7|many|TRBV13|-
CASSSLRTDGVEQYF
TGTGCCAGCAGCTCTCTGCGGACGGACGGCGTGGAGCAGTACTTC
>TRBJ2-3|many|TRBV7-8|-
CASSASYIDTQYF
TGTGCCAGCAGCGCCTCTTACATAGATACGCAGTATTTT
>TRBJ1-6|few|TRBV12-3/TRBV12-4|-
CASSRKALGNSPLHF
TGTGCCAGCAGTAGAAAGGCACTTGGTAATTCACCCCTCCACTTT
>TRBJ2-3|-|TRBV9|-
CASSVGIRGDTQYF
TGTGCCAGCAGCGTAGGGATCCGGGGAGATACGCAGTATTTT
>TRBJ2-7|few|TRBV5-1|-
CASSLGPKGPYEQYF
TGCGCCAGCAGCCTAGGCCCGAAGGGGCCCTACGAGCAGTACTTC
>TRBJ1-1|many|TRBV4-1|-
CASSRTAMNTEAFF
TGCGCCAGCAGCCGGACAGCAATGAACACTGAAGCTTTCTTT
>TRBJ2-3|-|TRBV6-6|-
CASSSSTSGGTDTQYF
-
>TRBJ2-3|many|TRBV29-1|-
CSVASSTDTQYF
TGCAGCGTTGCCTCTAGCACAGATACGCAGTATTTT
>TRBJ2-1|many|TRBV6-4|-
CASSPQSSYNEQFF
TGTGCCAGCAGTCCCCAAAGCTCCTACAATGAGCAGTTCTTC
>TRBJ1-6|many|TRBV10-3|TRBD1
CAIRAGTGANSPLHF
TGTGCCATCAGGGCGGGGACAGGAGCGAATTCACCCCTCCACTTT
>TRBJ2-2|few|TRBV29-1|TRBD1
CSVGQGAGTGELFF
TGCAGCGTTGGACAGGGGGCCGGCACCGGGGAGCTGTTTTTT
>TRBJ2-5|-|TRBV2|-
CASGSLPHGPQETQYF
TGTGCCAGCGGTTCCCTGCCTCATGGCCCCCAAGAGACCCAGTACTTC
>TRBJ1-6|many|TRBV6-6|-
CASSYSETLNSPLHF
TGTGCCAGCAGTTACTCTGAGACACTGAATTCACCCCTCCACTTT
>TRBJ1-2|many|TRBV28|TRBD1
CASSETGTGDYGYTF
TGTGCCAGCAGTGAGACCGGGACAGGGGACTATGGCTACACCTTC
>TRBJ1-2|-|TRBV6-2/TRBV6-3|-
CASSPVGTYGYTF
TGTGCCAGCAGCCCAGTCGGGACCTATGGCTACACCTTC
>TRBJ2-1|-|TRBV28|-
CASRGVGRANEQFF
TGTGCCAGCAGAGGTGTAGGCAGGGCCAATGAGCAGTTCTTC
>TRBJ2-3|few|TRBV7-8|TRBD2
CASSKGTASGGARSTDTQYF
TGTGCCAGCAGCAAAGGGACAGCCAGCGGGGGGGCCCGGAGCACAGATACGCAGTATTTT
>TRBJ2-5|many|TRBV7-8|-
CASSVARGRGETQYF
TGTGCCAGCAGCGTGGCCAGGGGAAGGGGGGAGACCCAGTACTTC
>TRBJ2-5|many|TRBV7-9|-
CASSWDVRTQYF
TGTGCCAGCAGCTGGGATGTGCGGACCCAGTACTTC
>TRBJ1-1|few|TRBV29-1|-
CSPHKRNGEAFF
TGCAGCCCCCATAAACGGAACGGTGAAGCTTTCTTT
>TRBJ2-7|few|TRBV9|-
CASSDTPGNEQYF
TGTGCCAGCAGCGACACCCCCGGGAACGAGCAGTACTTC
>TRBJ1-1|many|TRBV27|-
CASSLSQPNTEAFF
TGTGCCAGCAGTTTAAGTCAGCCGAACACTGAAGCTTTCTTT
>TRBJ1-1|-|TRBV4-1|-
CASSQVPSSIGTEAFF
TGCGCCAGCAGCCAAGTCCCCTCATCCATCGGTACTGAAGCTTTCTTT
>TRBJ1-2|few|TRBV10-3|-
CAIRDSRRGDGYTF
TGTGCCATCAGGGACTCCCGCAGGGGTGATGGCTACACCTTC
>TRBJ2-1|many|TRBV11-3|-
CASSLAGTLPNNEQFF
TGTGCCAGCAGCTTGGCAGGGACTCTTCCTAACAATGAGCAGTTCTTC
>TRBJ1-2|few|TRBV12-5|-
CASGLAAGPVFYGYTF
TGTGCTAGTGGTTTGGCAGCGGGACCGGTTTTCTATGGCTACACCTTC
>TRBJ1-1|many|TRBV20-1|-
CSASEDSTNTEAFF
TGCAGTGCTTCCGAGGACTCTACCAACACTGAAGCTTTCTTT